The 29 T cell receptor beta chains below all came from one sample that was sequenced in a study of early T cells in non-severe SARS-CoV-2 infection. TCRdb reanalysed the 5' RACE reads using MiXCR and keeps one entry per CDR3 protein. This table holds 87,000 or so distinct CDR3 sequences, over 9% found once. Sequenced material: whole blood. The origin of the receptors is an adult who was a healthcare worker with PCR-confirmed SARS-CoV-2 infection or an uninfected control (not recorded which).

This clonotype was observed at least ten times. This chain uses TRBV29-1 with TRBJ1-2, with TRBD1 matching over 7 bases. CDR3 length equals 14 residues. The germline gives CDR1 SQVTM, CDR2 ANQGSEA. The V gene end was trimmed by 7 bases and the J gene end by 8 bases; junction bases not matched to a gene: 16. DNA of the CDR3: TGCAGCGCAGAAAACGATAGACAGGGACCGGGCTACACCTTC. As protein: CSAENDRQGPGYTF.

This clonotype has more than one count but fewer than ten. The V gene is TRBV27, the J gene TRBJ1-1; no clear D gene. V dropped 4 bases and J dropped 5 bases, with 14 bases sitting between them. CDR1 is MNHEY, CDR2 SMNVEV, per germline (reference sequence). There are 14 residues in the CDR3. CDR3 nucleotide sequence: TGTGCCAGCAGTTCCCTAACCGGACGGACTGAAGCTTTCTTT. Its translation is CASSSLTGRTEAFF.

The chain uses TRBV4-1 and TRBJ2-1, with TRBD1 matching 9 bases. Germline CDR1 and CDR2: MGHRA and YSYEKL. V lost 3 bases, J lost 1 base, and 7 bases stayed unmatched. The CDR3 is 17 residues long. In DNA form, the CDR3 reads TGCGCCAGCAGCCATCGAAGACAGGGGGAGTCCTACAATGAGCAGTTCTTC. Its translation: CASSHRRQGESYNEQFF.

This clonotype was seen a few times. V gene TRBV12-3 or TRBV12-4 combines with J gene TRBJ1-1; no firm D call. V was shortened by 6 bases and J by 0 bases, with 5 bases between the two germline ends. This CDR3 is built from 12 residues. CDR3 region: CASSEMNTEAFF. CDR3 sequence (DNA): TGTGCCAGCAGCGAAATGAACACTGAAGCTTTCTTT.

This clonotype was seen ten or more times. The J gene is TRBJ2-2, the V gene TRBV11-2; D is unresolved. This CDR3 is built from 15 residues. V was cut by 1 base and J by 6 bases, with 12 bases left in between. The germline V gene has CDR1 SGHAT and CDR2 FQNNGV. The CDR3 DNA follows: TGTGCCAGCAGCTTAGGTCCCTCGATGTCCGGGGAGCTGTTTTTT. Protein sequence: CASSLGPSMSGELFF.

This clonotype showed up just a few times. The chain combines TRBV5-6 with TRBJ1-2, with 9 positions matching TRBD1. V gave up 4 bases and J gave up 2 bases; unmatched junction bases: 3. Germline CDR1 and CDR2: SGHDT and YYEEEE. The CDR3 contains 14 residues. CDR3 nucleotides: TGTGCCAGCAGCCGGACAGGGGTAAACTATGGCTACACCTTC. Translated, it gives CASSRTGVNYGYTF.

V and J are TRBV20-1 and TRBJ2-2, with TRBD1 matching 7 bases. V was clipped by 6 bases and J by 2 bases; unmatched bases: 6. Germline assignment: CDR1 DFQATT and CDR2 SNEGSKA (reference sequence). CDR3 length equals 14 residues. The CDR3 coding sequence is TGCAGTGCCACGGGACAGAGTAACACCGGGGAGCTGTTTTTT. Encoded protein: CSATGQSNTGELFF.

The rearrangement uses TRBV6-2 or TRBV6-3 and TRBJ2-1; D call uncertain. Germline CDR1 reads MNHEY; CDR2 reads SVGEGT. V lost 6 bases to trimming and J lost 6 bases, with 21 bases between them. The CDR3 length is 16 residues. CDR3 residues: CASRDSGLSNLNEQFF. The CDR3 bases are TGTGCCAGCAGGGATTCGGGTCTCAGTAACCTCAATGAGCAGTTCTTC.

With regard to this clonotype: It may be a read error: a sequence one base away is much more abundant. The V gene is TRBV5-1, the J gene TRBJ2-1; 10 nucleotides agree with TRBD2. The CDR3 covers 15 residues. Germline V gives CDR1 SGHRS, CDR2 YFSETQ. Here the CDR3 reads CACSFSSGSDNEQFF. The CDR3 region has the DNA TGCGCCTGCAGCTTCTCTAGCGGGAGTGACAATGAGCAGTTCTTC.

This clonotype occurred a few times. The chain uses TRBV4-2 and TRBJ2-7; 13 positions agree with TRBD2. This CDR3 contains 19 residues. Germline V lookup: CDR1 LGHNA, CDR2 YNFKEQ. The V and J ends lost 3 bases and 2 bases, in that order; junction bases with no gene match: 13. CDR3 coding DNA: TGTGCCAGCAGCCATCTTACCCTGGGGACTAGCGGGGACGCCTACGAGCAGTACTTC. It encodes CASSHLTLGTSGDAYEQYF.

This sequence joins TRBV29-1 and TRBJ1-1; maybe TRBD1 (6 bases). Germline V CDR1 and CDR2: SQVTM, ANQGSEA. Trimming shortened V by 6 bases and J by 5 bases, and 19 bases separated the two germline ends. The CDR3 length is 14 residues. In DNA, the CDR3 is TGCAGCGTCGAGGTGGGGGGCGCACGGACTGAAGCTTTCTTT. It encodes CSVEVGGARTEAFF. Supplemented by reference TRBV29-1 and TRBJ1-1, the full variable domain reads SAVISQKPSRDICQRGTSLTIQCQVDSQVTMMFWYRQQPGQSLTLIATANQGSEATYESGFVIDKFPISRPNLTFSTLTVSNMSPEDSSIYLCSVEVGGARTEAFFGQGTRLTVV.

The chain uses TRBV12-3 or TRBV12-4 and TRBJ2-7, with 7 bases aligning to TRBD1. There are 14 residues in the CDR3. V shed 3 bases and J 1 base; nucleotides not matched to a gene: 3. The CDR3 DNA is TGTGCCAGCAGTTTTTTGGGACAGTCCTACGAGCAGTACTTC. This codes for CASSFLGQSYEQYF.

The genes are TRBV6-6 and TRBJ2-7; D is possibly TRBD1 or TRBD2 (5 bases each). V was clipped by 6 bases and J by 6 bases, with 24 bases between them. Per the germline V gene, CDR1 is MNHNY and CDR2 is SVGAGI (reference sequence). The CDR3 has 16 amino acids. The DNA of the CDR3 is TGTGCCAGCAGGCCAGTTGGGGACCTCGCCTTAAGCGAGCAGTACTTC. This encodes CASRPVGDLALSEQYF.

This clonotype has more than one count but fewer than ten. The V and J genes are TRBV18 and TRBJ2-7; weak D call: TRBD2 (6 bases). Trimming pared 4 bases from V and 2 bases from J, leaving 12 bases between. The CDR3 runs to 14 residues. Germline V gives CDR1 KGHSH, CDR2 LQKENI. The CDR3 region has the DNA TGTGCCAGCTCACTTACCGGGAGCACCTACGAGCAGTACTTC. Its translation is CASSLTGSTYEQYF.

This clonotype was seen ten or more times. The chain combines TRBV23-1 with TRBJ1-5; D gene uncertain. TRBV23-1 is an ORF; its function is uncertain. This CDR3 region has 18 residues. V was trimmed by 6 bases and J by 2 bases, leaving 23 bases between them. CDR3 protein: CASSPPSWERHGNQPQHF. In DNA form, the CDR3 reads TGCGCCAGCAGCCCACCAAGCTGGGAACGACATGGCAATCAGCCCCAGCATTTT.

This rearrangement joins TRBV7-2 to TRBJ2-7; no clear D. The CDR3 runs 15 residues. Germline assignment: CDR1 SGHTA and CDR2 FQGNSA. The V and J ends lost 2 bases and 4 bases respectively, with 15 bases between them. CDR3 region: CASSLLPDLPYEQYF. The CDR3 nucleotides are TGTGCCAGCAGCTTACTGCCAGACCTCCCTTACGAGCAGTACTTC.

The V gene is TRBV12-3 or TRBV12-4, the J gene TRBJ1-6, with a weak D call TRBD1 (5 bases). This CDR3 region has 12 residues. V lost 5 bases and J lost 7, with 6 bases in between. The CDR3 coding sequence is TGTGCCAGCAGTCGACAGAATTCACCCCTCCACTTT. Amino acid sequence: CASSRQNSPLHF.

CDR3 coding DNA: TGTGCCAGCAGTTCCAGGACAGGCCCAAACTATGGCTACACCTTC. It is translated as CASSSRTGPNYGYTF. The chain is built from TRBV12-3 or TRBV12-4 and TRBJ1-2, with 7 bases lining up with TRBD1. Losses at the gene ends were 4 bases for V and 2 bases for J; bases not matched to a gene: 7. The CDR3 length is 15 residues.

The chain is built from TRBV5-1 and TRBJ2-7; 8 positions agree with TRBD2. Unmatched junction bases numbered 10, after V lost 4 bases and J lost 7 bases. The CDR3 is 14 residues long. In germline, CDR1 is SGHRS, CDR2 YFSETQ. The CDR3 DNA sequence: TGCGCCAGCAGCCGGCGCGCAGCGGGAGTGGAGCAGTACTTC. It translates to CASSRRAAGVEQYF. The variable domain in full, with the rest retrieved from reference TRBV5-1 and TRBJ2-7, is KAGVTQTPRYLIKTRGQQVTLSCSPISGHRSVSWYQQTPGQGLQFLFEYFSETQRNKGNFPGRFSGRQFSNSRSEMNVSTLELGDSALYLCASSRRAAGVEQYFGPGTRLTVT.

This chain joins TRBV20-1 and TRBJ2-5; 7 nucleotides match TRBD1. This CDR3 is 12 amino acids long. V dropped 3 bases and J dropped 4; count of bases not matched to a gene: 2. Germline CDR1 reads DFQATT; CDR2 reads SNEGSKA (reference sequence). The CDR3 loop reads CSARTGRETQYF. CDR3 nucleotides: TGCAGTGCTAGGACAGGGAGAGAGACCCAGTACTTC.

This clonotype was observed at least ten times. CDR3 DNA sequence: TGTGCCAGCAGCTTAGGGCGGGGTAATTACCAAGAGACCCAGTACTTC. Translating it yields CASSLGRGNYQETQYF. The chain is built from TRBV11-3 and TRBJ2-5; maybe TRBD2 (6 bases). Germline-derived CDR1 and CDR2 are SGHNT and YENEEA. The CDR3 consists of 16 residues. V was clipped by 1 base and J by 0 bases, with 12 bases between them.

The sample holds a few counts of this clonotype. This rearrangement joins TRBV2 to TRBJ2-1, with 11 bases that match TRBD2. CDR1 SNHLY and CDR2 FYNNEI come from the germline V gene. V shed 6 bases and J 8 bases; nucleotides not matched to a gene: 9. The CDR3 has 15 amino acids. This CDR3 is CASRKTSGSSDEQFF. The CDR3 nucleotides are TGTGCCAGCAGGAAAACTAGCGGGAGTTCGGATGAGCAGTTCTTC.

The rearrangement links TRBV7-8 to TRBJ1-5, with 7 bases identical to TRBD1. Germline lookup yields CDR1 SGHVS and CDR2 FQNEAQ. V shed 3 bases, J shed 4 bases, and the junction held 3 bases outside the gene matches. The CDR3 spans 14 residues. Written as DNA, the CDR3 is TGTGCCAGCAGCTTGGGACAGCCGAATCAGCCCCAGCATTTT. Translation: CASSLGQPNQPQHF.

The CDR3 loop is CASSNHRAGETQYF. The CDR3 DNA reads TGTGCCAGCAGCAATCACAGGGCGGGGGAGACCCAGTACTTC. The rearrangement joins TRBV7-2 to TRBJ2-5, with D perhaps given as TRBD1 or TRBD2 (6 bases each). The CDR3 has 14 residues. Germline V gene sequence: CDR1 SGHTA, CDR2 FQGNSA. Trimming left V 5 bases short and J 5 bases short, with 15 bases between.

There are a few counts of this clonotype. This sequence joins TRBV7-9 and TRBJ2-1; the D is unclear. Germline-derived CDR1 and CDR2 are SEHNR and FQNEAQ (reference sequence). The CDR3 has 14 residues. V lost 5 bases and J lost 4, with 12 bases in between. The CDR3 protein is CASSAIDRYNEQFF. The CDR3 bases are TGTGCCAGCAGCGCCATTGACCGGTACAATGAGCAGTTCTTC. Drawing the rest from reference TRBV7-9 and TRBJ2-1, the complete variable domain is DTGVSQNPRHKITKRGQNVTFRCDPISEHNRLYWYRQTLGQGPEFLTYFQNEAQLEKSRLLSDRFSAERPKGSFSTLEIQRTEQGDSAMYLCASSAIDRYNEQFFGPGTRLTVL.

In this sample, this clonotype turned up many times. The J gene is TRBJ1-2, the V gene TRBV18, with TRBD1 as a possible D gene (5 bases). CDR1 and CDR2 (germline): KGHSH, LQKENI. This CDR3 is built from 14 residues. V was pared by 5 bases and J by 4 bases, with 14 bases between. The DNA of the CDR3 is TGTGCCAGCTCAACCGCAACGGGGGGCTATGGCTACACCTTC. It translates to CASSTATGGYGYTF.

A few counts support this clonotype. The V call is TRBV20-1, the J call TRBJ2-5; 10 bases fit TRBD2. This CDR3 is 14 amino acids long. Germline values: CDR1 DFQATT, CDR2 SNEGSKA (reference sequence). V gave up 3 bases and J gave up 5 bases; unmatched junction bases: 6. Here the CDR3 reads CSARGGTSAETQYF. The CDR3 DNA reads TGCAGTGCTAGGGGGGGGACTAGCGCGGAGACCCAGTACTTC.

Only a few counts were recorded for this clonotype. DNA of the CDR3: TGTGCCAGCAGCACAGGTTCCGGGACACCCGGAATGACCCAGTACTTC. Its translation is CASSTGSGTPGMTQYF. The V and J genes are TRBV7-6 and TRBJ2-5; perhaps TRBD1 as D (6 bases). Between the trimmed V and J ends, which lost 5 bases and 7 bases, there was a span of 23 bases. Germline lookup yields CDR1 SGHVS and CDR2 FNYEAQ. The CDR3 is made up of 16 amino acids.

This clonotype was seen only a few times. The V gene is TRBV20-1, the J gene TRBJ2-5; 8 positions agree with TRBD1. This CDR3 has 14 amino acids. V was clipped by 1 base and J by 0 bases; unmatched bases: 1. The germline CDR1 and CDR2 sequences are DFQATT and SNEGSKA (reference sequence). CDR3 amino acids: CSARAGGYQETQYF. The CDR3 DNA follows: TGCAGTGCTAGAGCAGGGGGCTACCAAGAGACCCAGTACTTC.